This T cell receptor beta chain was recovered during a study of vaccination effects on CD4 cells after COVID-19. Study details: Antigen-specific CD4+ T cells were expanded with viral peptide pools in the ViraFEST assay before sequencing.

Culture lasted about 11 days before CD4+ T cell isolation. Vaccine administered to participants consisted of two doses of either BNT162b2 or mRNA-1273. Vaccinated participants had no history of SARS-CoV-2 infection and tested negative for nucleocapsid antibodies. Cells had half their medium changed to IL-2 medium on days 3 and 7. TCRdb's table, derived via immunoSEQ multiplex PCR, lists solely in-frame clones and lacks some. Of about 66,000 clones in the sample, around 79% were seen once. Concerning this clone: Antigen specificity is unknown.

Material: CD4+ T cells from PBMCs cultured without peptide, obtained after COVID-19 vaccination. This TCR came from a human donor who received a COVID-19 vaccine.

Written as DNA, the CDR3 is TGTGCCAGCAGCTTTCTAGCGGGGGGGACCGGGGAGCTGTTTTTT. Translated, it gives CASSFLAGGTGELFF. The J gene is TRBJ2-2, the V gene TRBV7-2; 12 bases are a match to TRBD2. V lost 3 bases to trimming and J lost 5 bases; unmatched junction nucleotides: 1. The CDR3 is 15 amino acids. Germline CDR1 and CDR2: SGHTA and FQGNSA.